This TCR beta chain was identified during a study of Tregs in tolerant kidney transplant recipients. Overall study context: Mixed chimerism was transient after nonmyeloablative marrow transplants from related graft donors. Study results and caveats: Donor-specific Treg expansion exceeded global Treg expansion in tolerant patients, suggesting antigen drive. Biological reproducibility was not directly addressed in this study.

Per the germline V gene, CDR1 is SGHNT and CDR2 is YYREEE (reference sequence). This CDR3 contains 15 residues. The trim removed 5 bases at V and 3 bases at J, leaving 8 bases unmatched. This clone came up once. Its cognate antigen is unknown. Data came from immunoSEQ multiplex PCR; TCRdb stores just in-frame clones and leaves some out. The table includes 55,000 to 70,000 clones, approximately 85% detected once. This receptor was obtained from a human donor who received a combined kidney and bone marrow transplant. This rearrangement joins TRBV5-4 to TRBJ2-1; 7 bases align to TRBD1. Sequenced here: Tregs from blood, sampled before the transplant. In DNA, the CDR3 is TGTGCCAGCAGTCAGGACAGGACCCTCTACAATGAGCAGTTCTTC. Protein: CASSQDRTLYNEQFF.